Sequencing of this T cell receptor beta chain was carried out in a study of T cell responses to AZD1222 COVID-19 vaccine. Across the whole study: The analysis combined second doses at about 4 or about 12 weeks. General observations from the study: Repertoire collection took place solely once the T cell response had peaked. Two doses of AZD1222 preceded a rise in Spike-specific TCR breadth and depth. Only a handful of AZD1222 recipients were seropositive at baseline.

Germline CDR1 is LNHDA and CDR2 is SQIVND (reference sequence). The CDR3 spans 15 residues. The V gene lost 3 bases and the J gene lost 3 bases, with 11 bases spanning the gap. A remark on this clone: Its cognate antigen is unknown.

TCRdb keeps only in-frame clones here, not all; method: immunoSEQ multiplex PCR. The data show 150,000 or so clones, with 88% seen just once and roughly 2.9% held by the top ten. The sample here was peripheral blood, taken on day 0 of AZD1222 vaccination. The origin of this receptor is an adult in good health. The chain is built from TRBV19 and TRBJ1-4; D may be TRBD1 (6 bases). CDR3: CASSIMTGPNEKLFF. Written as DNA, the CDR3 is TGTGCCAGTAGTATCATGACAGGCCCTAATGAAAAACTGTTTTTT.